One sample yielded the 9 T cell receptor beta chains listed below, sequenced in a study of OX40 agonist ivuxolimab in advanced cancers. TCRdb's table, derived via immunoSEQ multiplex PCR, lists solely in-frame clones and lacks some. This sample carries 15,000 to 20,000 clones, approximately 85% of them seen once, and the ten largest clones take roughly 29%. Specimen: CD4+ or CD8+ T cells sorted from blood, collected in a trial of the OX40 agonist ivuxolimab. The origin of the receptors is an adult with an advanced solid tumor such as melanoma, head and neck, liver or kidney cancer.

This clone was recorded a few times. The rearrangement uses TRBV7-9 and TRBJ1-3; D gene uncertain. CDR1 and CDR2 (germline): SEHNR, FQNEAQ (reference sequence). Trimming cost V 3 bases and J 0 bases, with 12 bases left between them. This CDR3 has 16 amino acids. The CDR3 region is CASSFGRPISGNTIYF. CDR3 coding DNA: TGTGCCAGCAGCTTTGGCAGGCCTATCTCTGGAAACACCATATATTTT.

There are a few counts of this clone. V and J are TRBV9 and TRBJ2-7, with TRBD1 as a possible D gene (5 bases). Germline-derived CDR1 and CDR2 are SGDLS and YYNGEE. There are 14 residues in the CDR3. Trimming took 1 base from V and 5 from J, leaving 13 bases between them. CDR3 protein: CASSVFDSSHEQYF. The CDR3, as DNA: TGTGCCAGCAGCGTATTCGACAGTTCACACGAGCAGTACTTC. The full variable domain, rest sourced from reference TRBV9 and TRBJ2-7, is DSGVTQTPKHLITATGQRVTLRCSPRSGDLSVYWYQQSLDQGLQFLIQYYNGEERAKGNILERFSAQQFPDLHSELNLSSLELGDSALYFCASSVFDSSHEQYFGPGTRLTVT.

This clone was seen once. The V call is TRBV28, the J call TRBJ2-1; 7 bases match TRBD2. Per germline, CDR1 MDHEN and CDR2 SYDVKM. The length of the CDR3 is 12 residues. V was clipped by 7 bases and J by 9 bases; unmatched bases: 6. The CDR3 reads CASTWGGSEQFF. The DNA of the CDR3 is TGTGCCAGCACCTGGGGGGGGAGTGAGCAGTTCTTC.

V usage is TRBV19 and J usage is TRBJ2-4; a possible D gene is TRBD1 (6 bases). V lost 1 base and J 5 bases, leaving 15 bases between the germline ends. Germline V gives CDR1 LNHDA, CDR2 SQIVND (reference sequence). The CDR3 is made up of 16 amino acids. The CDR3 DNA is TGTGCCAGTAGTATAGTGATGTCAAGGACAGAAAACATTCAGTACTTC. It encodes CASSIVMSRTENIQYF.

This clone was recorded once. The V call is TRBV11-2, the J call TRBJ2-1; possibly TRBD1 for D (6 bases). The CDR3 sequence is 16 residues long. Germline assignment: CDR1 SGHAT and CDR2 FQNNGV. Trimming removed 2 bases at V and 1 base at J, with 12 bases between. CDR3 residues: CASSLLQGRSYNEQFF. CDR3 nucleotide sequence: TGTGCCAGCAGCTTATTACAGGGCCGATCCTACAATGAGCAGTTCTTC. Full variable domain (outside the CDR3, taken from reference TRBV11-2 and TRBJ2-1): EAGVAQSPRYKIIEKRQSVAFWCNPISGHATLYWYQQILGQGPKLLIQFQNNGVVDDSQLPKDRFSAERLKGVDSTLKIQPAKLEDSAVYLCASSLLQGRSYNEQFFGPGTRLTVL.

The chain's CDR3 is CASSLASHQQNIQYF. The DNA of the CDR3 is TGTGCCAGCAGCTTAGCGTCCCATCAGCAAAACATTCAGTACTTC. The V call is TRBV7-8, the J call TRBJ2-4; no definite D call. V lost 0 bases and J 5 bases, leaving 11 bases between the germline ends. Germline CDR1 is SGHVS and CDR2 is FQNEAQ. This CDR3 comprises 15 residues. Full variable domain (missing parts from reference TRBV7-8 and TRBJ2-4): GAGVSQSPRYKVAKRGQDVALRCDPISGHVSLFWYQQALGQGPEFLTYFQNEAQLDKSGLPSDRFFAERPEGSVSTLKIQRTQQEDSAVYLCASSLASHQQNIQYFGAGTRLSVL.

V is TRBV13 and J is TRBJ1-2, with 12 bases identical to TRBD1. J was trimmed by 6 bases and V by 3 bases; bases with no gene match: 5. The germline V gene encodes CDR1 PRHDT and CDR2 FYEKMQ (reference sequence). The CDR3 extends over 15 amino acids. The CDR3 loop reads CASSFHGTGGNGYTF. CDR3 coding DNA: TGTGCCAGCAGCTTCCATGGGACAGGGGGCAATGGCTACACCTTC.

The rearrangement links TRBV28 to TRBJ2-1, with 8 bases identical to TRBD2. The germline V gene has CDR1 MDHEN and CDR2 SYDVKM. V was pared by 8 bases and J by 6 bases, with 15 bases of the junction left unmatched. The CDR3 has 16 residues. The CDR3 sequence: CASAPAGVWRGNEQFF. The CDR3 coding sequence is TGTGCCAGCGCCCCAGCGGGAGTATGGAGGGGCAATGAGCAGTTCTTC.

The table lists this clone with a count of one. DNA for the CDR3: TGTGCCAGCAGAGTCACCCAAAGACGGGCTGAAGCTTTCTTT. Amino acid sequence: CASRVTQRRAEAFF. The rearrangement joins TRBV28 to TRBJ1-1, with D hard to call. The CDR3 is 14 amino acids. Trimming stripped 6 bases from V and 6 bases from J, with 17 bases between. Per germline, CDR1 MDHEN and CDR2 SYDVKM.